This T cell receptor (beta chain) derives from a study of cytomegalovirus exposure and HLA in healthy donors. Overall study findings and caveats: Differences between HLA loci emerged in a later analysis of TCR association rates, with DRB1 most and HLA-C fewest.

PCR employed 60 Vbeta and 13 Jbeta primers. The protocol was immunoSEQ multiplex PCR, while the TCRdb copy is restricted to in-frame clones and leaves out a portion. The data contain around 200,000 clones, approximately 79% of them singletons. Germline values: CDR1 MNHEY, CDR2 SVGAGI. This CDR3 region has 14 residues. The V end lost 7 bases, the J end lost 4 bases, and 14 bases lay between the germline ends. To note about this clone: Antigen unknown.

The TCR originated in a woman aged 25 to 39 in good health and CMV-seropositive. Input material: PBMCs. The chain joins TRBV6-5 to TRBJ2-1; TRBD1 might be the D (6 bases). The CDR3 coding sequence is TGTGCCAGCACTGATGGGGGCGGGTACAATGAGCAGTTCTTC. Its translation is CASTDGGGYNEQFF.